The 17 T cell receptor beta chains in this list originate from one sample, sequenced in a study of T cell repertoires in cytomegalovirus infection. Their antigen targets remain unknown. TCRdb re-called the reads with MiXCR, one entry per CDR3 protein. The sample consists of about 920,000 distinct CDR3 sequences, roughly a third of them appearing once. The source material was cultured CD8+ T cells from PBMCs, sampled from culture after CMV antigen stimulation. The receptors shown here come from a human donor in good health (CMV status not recorded). Some clones in this sample may be carry-over from other donors' samples.

The chain links TRBV19 to TRBJ2-1; D is possibly TRBD2 (7 bases). Germline V gene sequence: CDR1 LNHDA, CDR2 SQIVND (reference sequence). This CDR3 has 15 amino acids. The V gene lost 4 bases and the J gene lost 3 bases, with 13 bases spanning the gap. Here the CDR3 DNA reads TGTGCCAGTAGTAACGGGGGGCCACTCTACAATGAGCAGTTCTTC. It translates to CASSNGGPLYNEQFF.

The DNA of the CDR3 is TGCAGCGTTGTTGCCACCGGGGAGCTGTTTTTT. Encoded protein: CSVVATGELFF. The chain carries TRBV29-1 and TRBJ2-2, with no clear D. V shed 4 bases and J shed 4 bases, with 4 bases lying between them. CDR3 length equals 11 residues. Looked up from germline, CDR1 is SQVTM and CDR2 is ANQGSEA.

Only a few counts were recorded for this clonotype. The CDR3 sequence is CASRPRRQGEEYGYTF. The CDR3, as DNA: TGTGCCAGCAGACCCCGGCGGCAGGGAGAAGAATATGGCTACACCTTC. The V and J genes are TRBV12-3 or TRBV12-4 and TRBJ1-2, with D possibly being TRBD1 (5 bases). V lost 6 bases to trimming and J lost 5 bases, with 22 bases between them. This CDR3 contains 16 residues.

This clonotype was seen many times. CDR3 sequence reads: CASSPPLYTEAFF. In DNA form, the CDR3 reads TGTGCCAGCAGCCCGCCCTTATACACTGAAGCTTTCTTT. The rearrangement joins TRBV7-2 to TRBJ1-1; no firm D call. With 5 bases removed from V and 3 bases from J, the gap between germline ends came to 10 bases. The CDR3 extends over 13 amino acids. The germline V gene encodes CDR1 SGHTA and CDR2 FQGNSA.

This rearrangement joins TRBV19 to TRBJ1-1; D not certain. CDR3 size: 14 residues. Germline CDR1 LNHDA, CDR2 SQIVND (reference sequence). The V and J ends lost 3 bases and 5 bases respectively, with 13 bases between them. CDR3 residues: CASSITVGLTEAFF. For the CDR3, the DNA is TGTGCCAGTAGTATCACCGTCGGCCTGACTGAAGCTTTCTTT.

A single count supports this clonotype. The chain recombines TRBV19 with TRBJ1-2; possible D gene TRBD1, 5 bases. Trimming took 11 bases from V and 8 from J, leaving 18 bases between them. CDR3 length: 12 amino acids. Germline CDR1 and CDR2: LNHDA and SQIVND (reference sequence). CDR3 DNA sequence: TGTGCCGGGGGGTCTTTGGGCGGCGGCTACACCTTC. Protein product: CAGGSLGGGYTF. The variable domain in full, with the rest retrieved from reference TRBV19 and TRBJ1-2, is DGGITQSPKYLFRKEGQNVTLSCEQNLNHDAMYWYRQDPGQGLRLIYYSQIVNDFQKGDIAEGYSVSREKKESFPLTVTSAQKNPTAFYLCAGGSLGGGYTFGSGTRLTVV.

This clonotype was seen only a few times. V and J are TRBV29-1 and TRBJ2-3, with no clear D. Germline V lookup: CDR1 SQVTM, CDR2 ANQGSEA. V was cut by 1 base and J by 0 bases, with 14 bases left in between. This CDR3 is 16 amino acids long. As DNA, the CDR3 is TGCAGCGTTGAAGGGCCTTCGGTGTCTAGCACAGATACGCAGTATTTT. It codes for CSVEGPSVSSTDTQYF.

Remarks on this clonotype: A far larger clone differs by one base, so this is likely a read error. The CDR3 DNA sequence: TGCGCCAACAGCCAAGGACTGAACACTGAAGCTTTCTTT. Encoded protein: CANSQGLNTEAFF. The V call is TRBV4-1, the J call TRBJ1-1; D not certain. Germline lookup yields CDR1 MGHRA and CDR2 YSYEKL. The length of the CDR3 is 13 residues.

A note on this clonotype: Compared with germline, one end of the junction differs, possibly owing to a read error. The chain's CDR3 is CANSFTFSGTSGGPSTSTDTQYF. CDR3 nucleotide sequence: TGTGCCAACAGTTTCACTTTCTCCGGGACTAGCGGGGGGCCTTCAACTAGCACAGATACGCAGTATTTT. This chain connects TRBV12-3 or TRBV12-4 to TRBJ2-3; 15 nucleotides agree with TRBD2. CDR3 size: 23 residues.

The chain combines TRBV19 with TRBJ2-2, with D perhaps being TRBD1 or TRBD2 (6 bases each). V lost 4 bases to trimming and J lost 4 bases, with 16 bases between them. The CDR3 has 16 residues. The V gene's germline CDR1 is LNHDA and CDR2 SQIVND (reference sequence). CDR3 nucleotide sequence: TGTGCCAGTAGTAGACAACAGGGAGGTTTCACCGGGGAGCTGTTTTTT. Translated: CASSRQQGGFTGELFF.

The gene calls are TRBV11-2 and TRBJ1-2; D is perhaps TRBD1 (5 bases). There are 15 residues in the CDR3. Deletions cut 1 base from V and 5 bases from J, with 14 bases between. Germline CDR1 and CDR2: SGHAT and FQNNGV. CDR3 amino acids: CASSLGGLLQYGYTF. As DNA, the CDR3 is TGTGCCAGCAGCTTAGGGGGCTTATTACAGTATGGCTACACCTTC.

The CDR3 DNA sequence: TGCGCCAGCAGCCTGGACGAGGTCGGGGTCTATGGCTACACCTTC. This sequence encodes CASSLDEVGVYGYTF. The chain is built from TRBV10-2 and TRBJ1-2; D ambiguous. This CDR3 comprises 15 residues. V gave up 6 bases and J gave up 4 bases, with 18 bases separating them. Germline V CDR1 and CDR2: WSHSY, SAAADI.

This clonotype has ten or more counts. V and J are TRBV7-2 and TRBJ2-5; 8 bases map to TRBD1. Germline-derived CDR1 and CDR2 are SGHTA and FQGNSA. The CDR3 extends over 14 amino acids. The V and J ends lost 3 bases and 5 bases, in that order; junction bases with no gene match: 5. DNA for the CDR3: TGTGCCAGCAGCTTGAACAGGGGGAGGGAGACCCAGTACTTC. It yields the protein CASSLNRGRETQYF.

The J gene is TRBJ2-1, the V gene TRBV5-1; a possible D gene is TRBD1 (6 bases). The germline V gene has CDR1 SGHRS and CDR2 YFSETQ. This CDR3 contains 14 residues. The ends were cut back, 4 bases at V and 8 bases at J, with 16 bases in the middle. The DNA of the CDR3 is TGCGCCAGCAGCGTATACACAGGGAATGATGAGCAGTTCTTC. It yields the protein CASSVYTGNDEQFF.

The gene calls are TRBV2 and TRBJ2-3, with a weak D call TRBD1 (6 bases). Germline V gives CDR1 SNHLY, CDR2 FYNNEI. The CDR3 loop spans 18 amino acids. V was clipped by 10 bases and J by 0 bases, with 26 bases between them. CDR3 sequence: CATPAPGHPNPSTDTQYF. The CDR3 DNA reads TGTGCCACCCCAGCTCCGGGACACCCAAACCCTAGCACAGATACGCAGTATTTT.

V gene TRBV12-3 or TRBV12-4 combines with J gene TRBJ1-2; 10 bases are shared with TRBD1. Losses at the gene ends were 0 bases for V and 8 bases for J; bases not matched to a gene: 6. This CDR3 contains 15 residues. The CDR3: CASSLAVGQGNGYTF. The CDR3 nucleotides read TGTGCCAGCAGTTTAGCGGTGGGACAGGGGAACGGCTACACCTTC.

This clonotype was detected a few times. V is TRBV7-9 and J is TRBJ2-1; D remains unclear. V lost 7 bases and J 4 bases, leaving 14 bases between the germline ends. This CDR3 is built from 14 residues. Germline values: CDR1 SEHNR, CDR2 FQNEAQ (reference sequence). In DNA form, the CDR3 reads TGTGCCAGCACCGAAGGAGACGGATACAATGAGCAGTTCTTC. Its translation is CASTEGDGYNEQFF. Drawing the rest from reference TRBV7-9 and TRBJ2-1, the complete variable domain is DTGVSQNPRHKITKRGQNVTFRCDPISEHNRLYWYRQTLGQGPEFLTYFQNEAQLEKSRLLSDRFSAERPKGSFSTLEIQRTEQGDSAMYLCASTEGDGYNEQFFGPGTRLTVL.